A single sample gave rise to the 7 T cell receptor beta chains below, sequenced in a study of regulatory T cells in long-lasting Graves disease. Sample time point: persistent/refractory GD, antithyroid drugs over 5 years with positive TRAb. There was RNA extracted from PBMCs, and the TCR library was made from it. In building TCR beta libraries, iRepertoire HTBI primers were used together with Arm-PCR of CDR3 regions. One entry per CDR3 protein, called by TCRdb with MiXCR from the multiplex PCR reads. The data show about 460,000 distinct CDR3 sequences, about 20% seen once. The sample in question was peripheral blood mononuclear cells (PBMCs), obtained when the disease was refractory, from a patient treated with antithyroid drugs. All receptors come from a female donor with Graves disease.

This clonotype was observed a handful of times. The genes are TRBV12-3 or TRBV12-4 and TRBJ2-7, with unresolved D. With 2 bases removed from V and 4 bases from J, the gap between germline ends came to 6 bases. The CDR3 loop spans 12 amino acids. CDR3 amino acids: CASSLLTYEQYF. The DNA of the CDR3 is TGTGCCAGCAGTTTATTGACTTACGAGCAGTACTTC.

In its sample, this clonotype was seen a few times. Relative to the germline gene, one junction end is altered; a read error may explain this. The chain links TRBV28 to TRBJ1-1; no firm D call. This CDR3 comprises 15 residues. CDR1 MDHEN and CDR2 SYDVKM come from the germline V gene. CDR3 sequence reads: CASSPSAVMNAEAFF. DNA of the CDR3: TGTGCCAGCTCACCAAGCGCGGTCATGAACGCTGAAGCTTTCTTT.

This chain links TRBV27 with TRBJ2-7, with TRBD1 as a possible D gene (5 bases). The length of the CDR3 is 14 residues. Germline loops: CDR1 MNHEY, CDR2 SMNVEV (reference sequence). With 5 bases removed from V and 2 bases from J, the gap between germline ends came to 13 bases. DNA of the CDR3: TGTGCCAGCAGTCCCAGGGTGGGGACCTACGAGCAGTACTTC. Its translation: CASSPRVGTYEQYF.

CDR3 amino acids: CASSPILGEETQYF. The CDR3 DNA reads TGTGCCAGCTCACCGATTTTAGGGGAAGAGACCCAGTACTTC. The chain uses TRBV18 and TRBJ2-5; D possibly corresponds to TRBD1 (5 bases). V was clipped by 3 bases and J by 3 bases, with 11 bases between them. CDR1 and CDR2 (germline): KGHSH, LQKENI. This CDR3 has 14 amino acids.

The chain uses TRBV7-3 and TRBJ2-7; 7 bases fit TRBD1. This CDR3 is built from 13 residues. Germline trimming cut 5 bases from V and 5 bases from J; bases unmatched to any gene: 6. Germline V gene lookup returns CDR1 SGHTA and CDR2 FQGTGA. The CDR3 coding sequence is TGTGCCAGCAGCGAGACAGGGAGCAACGAGCAGTACTTC. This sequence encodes CASSETGSNEQYF.

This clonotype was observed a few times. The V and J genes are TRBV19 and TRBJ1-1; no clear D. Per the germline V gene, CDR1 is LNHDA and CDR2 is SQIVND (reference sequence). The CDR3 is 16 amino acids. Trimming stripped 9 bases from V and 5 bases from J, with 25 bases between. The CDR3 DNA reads TGTGCCAGCAGTCTAGCGGGTCCATTCCAAGGGACTGAAGCTTTCTTT. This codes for CASSLAGPFQGTEAFF.

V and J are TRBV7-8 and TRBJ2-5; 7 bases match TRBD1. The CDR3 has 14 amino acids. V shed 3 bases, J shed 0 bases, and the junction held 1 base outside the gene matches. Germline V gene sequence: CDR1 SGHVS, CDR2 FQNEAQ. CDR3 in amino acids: CASSFGQDQETQYF. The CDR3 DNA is TGTGCCAGCAGCTTCGGACAGGACCAAGAGACCCAGTACTTC.